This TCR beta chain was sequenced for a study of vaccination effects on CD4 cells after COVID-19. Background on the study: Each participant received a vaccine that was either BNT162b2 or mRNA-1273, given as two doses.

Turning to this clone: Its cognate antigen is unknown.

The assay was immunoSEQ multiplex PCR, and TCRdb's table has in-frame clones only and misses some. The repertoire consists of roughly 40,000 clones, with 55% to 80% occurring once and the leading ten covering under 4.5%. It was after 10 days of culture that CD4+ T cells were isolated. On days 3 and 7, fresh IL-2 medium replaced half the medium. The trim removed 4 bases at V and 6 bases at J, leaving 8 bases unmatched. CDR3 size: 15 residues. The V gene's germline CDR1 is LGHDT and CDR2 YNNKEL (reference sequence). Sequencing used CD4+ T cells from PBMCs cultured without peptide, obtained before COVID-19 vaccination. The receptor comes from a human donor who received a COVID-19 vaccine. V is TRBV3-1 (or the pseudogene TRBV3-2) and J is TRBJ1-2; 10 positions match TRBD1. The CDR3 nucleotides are TGTGCCAGCAGCCCGTGGGACAGGGGTACGGATGGCTACACCTTC. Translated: CASSPWDRGTDGYTF.